Included here is one TCR beta chain sequence, with context. Other DNA sequences within the sample encode an identical CDR3. The CDR3 is 11 residues long. V lost 6 bases, J lost 0 bases, and 1 base lay in between. Looked up from germline, CDR1 is MDHEN and CDR2 is SYDVKM. The repertoire was sequenced with immunoSEQ multiplex PCR; TCRdb's copy has only in-frame clones and lacks some. Of hundreds of thousands of clones detected, approximately 75% appear once; the ten largest clones hold about 1.8%. This sample is drawn from a study of shared clonotypes between healthy human individuals. Sequenced input: memory CD4+ T cells sorted from blood. Subset indicated: CD45RA-negative fraction. The sequence came from a woman aged 30 to 39 in good health. The chain is built from TRBV28 and TRBJ2-3, with no clear D. The CDR3 sequence: CASRSTDTQYF. As DNA, the CDR3 is TGTGCCAGCAGGAGCACAGATACGCAGTATTTT. Full variable domain (missing parts from reference TRBV28 and TRBJ2-3): DVKVTQSSRYLVKRTGEKVFLECVQDMDHENMFWYRQDPGLGLRLIYFSYDVKMKEKGDIPEGYSVSREKKERFSLILESASTNQTSMYLCASRSTDTQYFGPGTRLTVL.